This T cell receptor (beta chain) was recorded in a study of blood T cell repertoires in COVID-19 (dated by TCRdb to between 2020 and 2021). As for the study more broadly: Samples covering the acute and convalescent phases of COVID-19 were provided by collaborators in the United States, Italy and Spain. The prospective study material was composed of cDNA or gDNA derived from T cells, B-cell-depleted T cells, or PBMCs. The dataset comprised deeply sampled blood TCRbeta repertoires from subjects exposed to, actively infected with, or recovered from COVID-19. A freely available public database, intended as a resource for researchers studying the immune response to SARS-CoV-2, is where the repertoires were released. The samples were drawn from two sources: the first 160 participants of the ongoing ImmuneRACE study, and 1,254 subjects contributed by 6 global collaborators. The sample metadata nearly always contained a de-identified subject ID, COVID-19 status, age in years and sex. Where available, HLA class I and class II types were obtained from metadata supplied by the sample provider rather than from assay-based typing.

On the study overall, not on this receptor specifically: How much clinical and demographic metadata was included differed by source and by participant, and the metadata was provided uncurated.

The germline V gene sets CDR1 to SGHAT and CDR2 to FQNNGV. From cysteine to phenylalanine, the CDR3 is 16 amino acids long. Solely the CDR3 DNA is kept, with 48 bases framed from the first base. V has 5 bases trimmed and J has 3 bases trimmed; junction bases matching no gene number 7. The collaborating institutions used their own protocols to collect whole blood in K2EDTA tubes. For TCRbeta analysis, collaborators shipped samples in one of three forms: frozen whole blood, isolated PBMCs, or DNA extracted from either of those sample types. This clone was counted once. Its antigen specificity is not known. Within one base of it there is no much larger clone, and no base qualities were kept. The immunoSEQ Assay, a bias-controlled multiplex PCR, was used to amplify TCRbeta CDR3 regions from genomic DNA. The published analysis was carried out like this. Nucleated cell counts per sample were estimated from amplification of reference gene primers within the assay. Sequence reads were collapsed and filtered to measure the absolute abundance of every unique TCRbeta CDR3 rearrangement. Productive Simpson clonality was computed per sample as the square root of Simpson's diversity index over productive rearrangements. TCRdb's version of the immuneACCESS table is confined to in-frame rearrangements and falls short of the full clone set. An unresolved V gene accounts for under half of the shortfall where checked; the remainder is of unknown origin. From that table come the V and J calls and clone size; the DNA was used to work out D and trimming. The sample yields 300,000 or so clones; about 87% were counted once. Clones ranked in the top ten supply around 3.5% of the sample.

The clonotype was recovered from a middle-aged woman with acute or convalescent COVID-19. Sequencing was carried out using peripheral blood. The chain was built from TRBV11-2 and TRBJ1-6, with 7 bases matching TRBD1. The CDR3 here reads CASSPRRGLYNSPLHF. The nucleotide sequence reads as follows: TGTGCCAGCAGCCCTAGGAGGGGGCTCTATAATTCACCCCTCCACTTT.